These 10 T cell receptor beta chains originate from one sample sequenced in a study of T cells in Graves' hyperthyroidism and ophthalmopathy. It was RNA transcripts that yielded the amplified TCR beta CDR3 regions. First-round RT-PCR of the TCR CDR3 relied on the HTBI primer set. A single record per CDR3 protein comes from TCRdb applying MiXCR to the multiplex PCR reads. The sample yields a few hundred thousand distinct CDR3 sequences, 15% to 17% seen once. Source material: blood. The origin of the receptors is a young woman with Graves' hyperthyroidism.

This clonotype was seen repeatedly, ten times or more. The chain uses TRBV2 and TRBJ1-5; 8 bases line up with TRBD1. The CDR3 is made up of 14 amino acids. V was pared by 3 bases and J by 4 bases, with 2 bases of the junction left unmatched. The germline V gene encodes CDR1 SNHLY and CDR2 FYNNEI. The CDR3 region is CASSEQGANQPQHF. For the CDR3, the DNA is TGTGCCAGCAGTGAGCAGGGGGCAAATCAGCCCCAGCATTTT.

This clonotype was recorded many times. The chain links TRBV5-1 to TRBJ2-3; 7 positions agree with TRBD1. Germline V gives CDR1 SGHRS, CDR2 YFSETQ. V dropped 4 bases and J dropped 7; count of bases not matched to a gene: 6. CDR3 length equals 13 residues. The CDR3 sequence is CASSQYRGYTQYF. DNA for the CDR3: TGCGCCAGCAGCCAATACAGGGGTTATACGCAGTATTTT.

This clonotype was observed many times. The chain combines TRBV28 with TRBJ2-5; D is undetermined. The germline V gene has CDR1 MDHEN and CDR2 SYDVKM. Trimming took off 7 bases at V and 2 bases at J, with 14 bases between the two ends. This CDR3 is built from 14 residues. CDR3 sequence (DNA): TGTGCCAGCATGAAAGGAATGAGGCAAGAGACCCAGTACTTC. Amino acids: CASMKGMRQETQYF. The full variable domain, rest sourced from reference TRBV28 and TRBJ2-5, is DVKVTQSSRYLVKRTGEKVFLECVQDMDHENMFWYRQDPGLGLRLIYFSYDVKMKEKGDIPEGYSVSREKKERFSLILESASTNQTSMYLCASMKGMRQETQYFGPGTRLLVL.

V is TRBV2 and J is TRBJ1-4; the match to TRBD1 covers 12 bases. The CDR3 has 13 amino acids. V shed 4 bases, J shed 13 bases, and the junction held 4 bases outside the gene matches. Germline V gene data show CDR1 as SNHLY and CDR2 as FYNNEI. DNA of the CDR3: TGTGCCAGCAGTGGGGGACAGGGGGCTCGACTGTTTTTT. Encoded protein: CASSGGQGARLFF. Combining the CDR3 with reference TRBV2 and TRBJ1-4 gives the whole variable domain EPEVTQTPSHQVTQMGQEVILRCVPISNHLYFYWYRQILGQKVEFLVSFYNNEISEKSEIFDDQFSVERPDGSNFTLKIRSTKLEDSAMYFCASSGGQGARLFFGSGTQLSVL.

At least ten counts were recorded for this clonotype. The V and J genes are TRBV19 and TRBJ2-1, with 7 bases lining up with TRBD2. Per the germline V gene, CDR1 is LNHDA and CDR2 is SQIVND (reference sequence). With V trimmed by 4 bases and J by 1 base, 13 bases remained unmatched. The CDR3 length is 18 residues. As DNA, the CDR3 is TGTGCCAGTAGTACGCCCTTGGGGGACTATCGTTCCTACAATGAGCAGTTCTTC. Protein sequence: CASSTPLGDYRSYNEQFF.

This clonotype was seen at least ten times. The CDR3 region has the DNA TGTGCCAGCAGTGAGATCCCCGGGATAAGCAATCAGCCCCAGCATTTT. It specifies CASSEIPGISNQPQHF. V and J are TRBV6-1 and TRBJ1-5, with D unclear. CDR1 is MNHNS, CDR2 SASEGT, per germline. This CDR3 is 16 amino acids long. V was cut by 3 bases and J by 1 base, with 13 bases left in between.

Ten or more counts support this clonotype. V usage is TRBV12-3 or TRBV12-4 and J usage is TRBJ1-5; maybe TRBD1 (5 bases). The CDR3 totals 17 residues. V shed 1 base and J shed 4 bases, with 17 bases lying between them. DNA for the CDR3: TGTGCCAGCAGTTTAGGGTTGACAGTAGGGCCGAATCAGCCCCAGCATTTT. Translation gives CASSLGLTVGPNQPQHF.

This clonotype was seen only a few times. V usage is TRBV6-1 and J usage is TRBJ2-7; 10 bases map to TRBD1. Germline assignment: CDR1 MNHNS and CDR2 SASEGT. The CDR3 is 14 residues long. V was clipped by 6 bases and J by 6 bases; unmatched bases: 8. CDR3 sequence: CASRRTGGPFEQYF. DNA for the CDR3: TGTGCCAGCAGACGGACAGGGGGACCCTTCGAGCAGTACTTC.

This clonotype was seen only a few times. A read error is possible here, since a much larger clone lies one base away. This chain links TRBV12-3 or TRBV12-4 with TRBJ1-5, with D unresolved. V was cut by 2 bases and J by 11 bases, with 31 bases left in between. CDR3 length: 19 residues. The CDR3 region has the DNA TGTGCCAGCAGTTTATCCCTCGAAACGCGGTCGTCCCCAGCTCGATCCCAGCATTTT. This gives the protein CASSLSLETRSSPARSQHF.

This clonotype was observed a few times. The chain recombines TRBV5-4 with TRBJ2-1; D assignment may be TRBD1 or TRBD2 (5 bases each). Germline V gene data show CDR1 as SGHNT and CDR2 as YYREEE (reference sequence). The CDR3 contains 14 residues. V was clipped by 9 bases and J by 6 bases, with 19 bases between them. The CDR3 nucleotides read TGTGCCACTACCATTGGGCCCGGGACCAATGAGCAGTTCTTC. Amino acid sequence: CATTIGPGTNEQFF.